The sequence of this T cell receptor (beta chain) was determined in a study of T-cell memory formation after mild COVID-19. Study-wide results and caveats: Clones shrinking between day 15 and 85 showed a balanced CD4/CD8 split, and those that grew later tilted toward CD4+.

Germline V gene lookup returns CDR1 DFQATT and CDR2 SNEGSKA (reference sequence). The CDR3 spans 11 residues. V was cut by 6 bases and J by 7 bases, with 7 bases left in between. Points on this clonotype: Its antigen is undetermined.

TCRdb re-called the 5' RACE reads through MiXCR, storing one row per CDR3 protein. The sample lists about 190,000 distinct CDR3 sequences, around 16% occurring once. The clonotype comes from an adult woman who had mild COVID-19 (a few samples of this study predate the infection). Cell type and time point are not known. V usage is TRBV20-1 and J usage is TRBJ1-6; D gene ambiguous. The material sequenced was PBMCs or a T cell subset sorted from them (not recorded which). The DNA of the CDR3 is TGCAGTGCAAGAAGCAATTCACCCCTCCACTTT. This codes for CSARSNSPLHF.